These T cell receptor beta chains were read from a single sample in a study of T cells in localized non-small cell lung cancer. Assay used: immunoSEQ multiplex PCR; TCRdb lists only in-frame clones, some missing. The table lists some 1,400 clones, less than 30% of them singletons. Sample: lung tumor tissue, taken before any cancer treatment. These receptors originate from a woman aged 35 to 69 with stage I lung adenocarcinoma. Both conserved end residues are part of each CDR3. D genes are given only for firm matches. Only part of the rows carry a size: once, few, many, or a class if the clone is expanded.

v_gene: TRBV28; j_gene: TRBJ1-6; abundance: .; d_gene: TRBD1; CDR3aa: CASGIGQGNSPLHF; CDR3nt: TGTGCCAGCGGTATAGGACAGGGCAATTCACCCCTCCACTTT
v_gene: TRBV30; j_gene: TRBJ2-5; abundance: .; d_gene: .; CDR3aa: CAWSVQRTQETQYF; CDR3nt: TGTGCCTGGAGTGTACAACGGACCCAAGAGACCCAGTACTTC
v_gene: TRBV7-1; j_gene: TRBJ2-3; abundance: few; d_gene: .; CDR3aa: CASSLLGVSSTDTQYF; CDR3nt: TGTGCCAGCAGCTTACTAGGGGTTTCTAGCACAGATACGCAGTATTTT
v_gene: TRBV18; j_gene: TRBJ2-1; abundance: .; d_gene: .; CDR3aa: CASSPQGRNNEQFF; CDR3nt: TGTGCCAGCTCACCTCAGGGGCGGAACAATGAGCAGTTCTTC
v_gene: TRBV5-1; j_gene: TRBJ2-1; abundance: .; d_gene: .; CDR3aa: CASSSGPGDNEQFF; CDR3nt: TGCGCCAGCAGCTCGGGACCGGGGGACAATGAGCAGTTCTTC
v_gene: TRBV5-1; j_gene: TRBJ1-4; abundance: .; d_gene: .; CDR3aa: CASSLGGAHTTNEKLFF; CDR3nt: TGCGCCAGCAGCTTGGGGGGGGCGCACACAACTAATGAAAAACTGTTTTTT
v_gene: TRBV6-8; j_gene: TRBJ1-4; abundance: few; d_gene: .; CDR3aa: CANSQAANEKLFF; CDR3nt: TGTGCCAACAGTCAGGCGGCTAATGAAAAACTGTTTTTT
v_gene: TRBV11-3; j_gene: TRBJ1-3; abundance: .; d_gene: TRBD1; CDR3aa: CASSLSDRDLSGNTIYF; CDR3nt: TGTGCCAGCAGCTTGTCGGACAGGGATCTCTCTGGAAACACCATATATTTT
v_gene: TRBV23-1; j_gene: TRBJ1-1; abundance: medium-sized; d_gene: TRBD1; CDR3aa: CASSQDWTGLMNTEAFF; CDR3nt: TGCGCCAGCAGCCAAGATTGGACAGGGCTGATGAACACTGAAGCTTTCTTT
v_gene: TRBV6-8; j_gene: TRBJ2-1; abundance: few; d_gene: .; CDR3aa: CASSFLEYNEQFF; CDR3nt: TGTGCCAGCAGTTTTCTGGAGTACAATGAGCAGTTCTTC
v_gene: TRBV11-3; j_gene: TRBJ2-3; abundance: .; d_gene: TRBD1; CDR3aa: CASSPQGQGADTQYF; CDR3nt: TGTGCCAGCAGCCCACAGGGACAGGGGGCAGATACGCAGTATTTT
v_gene: TRBV11-3; j_gene: TRBJ2-1; abundance: .; d_gene: TRBD2; CDR3aa: CASSLGGLRNEQFF; CDR3nt: TGTGCCAGCAGCTTAGGGGGACTACGTAACGAGCAGTTCTTC
v_gene: TRBV9; j_gene: TRBJ1-4; abundance: .; d_gene: .; CDR3aa: CASSVGGSGEKLFF; CDR3nt: TGTGCCAGCAGCGTAGGGGGAAGTGGTGAAAAACTGTTTTTT
v_gene: TRBV19; j_gene: TRBJ2-2; abundance: .; d_gene: .; CDR3aa: CASSTQGGNTGELFF; CDR3nt: TGTGCCAGTAGTACACAGGGAGGTAACACCGGGGAGCTGTTTTTT
v_gene: TRBV5-1; j_gene: TRBJ2-7; abundance: once; d_gene: TRBD2; CDR3aa: CASSRTTSGVYEQYF; CDR3nt: TGCGCCAGCAGCCGAACGACTAGCGGGGTCTACGAGCAGTACTTC
v_gene: TRBV28; j_gene: TRBJ1-3; abundance: .; d_gene: .; CDR3aa: CASSFDRRRSGNTIYF; CDR3nt: TGTGCCAGCAGTTTTGACCGAAGACGCTCTGGAAACACCATATATTTT
v_gene: TRBV2; j_gene: TRBJ1-1; abundance: .; d_gene: .; CDR3aa: CASSEGGGGFAFF; CDR3nt: TGTGCCAGCAGTGAAGGGGGAGGGGGTTTCGCTTTCTTT
v_gene: TRBV5-1; j_gene: TRBJ2-5; abundance: few; d_gene: TRBD2; CDR3aa: CASSFGLAGELGETQYF; CDR3nt: TGCGCCAGCAGCTTTGGCCTAGCGGGAGAGCTGGGGGAGACCCAGTACTTC
v_gene: TRBV14; j_gene: TRBJ2-5; abundance: .; d_gene: .; CDR3aa: CASSQGGARGETQYF; CDR3nt: TGTGCCAGCAGCCAAGGGGGGGCCCGAGGAGAGACCCAGTACTTC
v_gene: TRBV29-1; j_gene: TRBJ2-2; abundance: .; d_gene: .; CDR3aa: CSVVVINRGELFF; CDR3nt: TGCAGCGTTGTAGTTATCAACCGCGGGGAGCTGTTTTTT
v_gene: TRBV6-8; j_gene: TRBJ1-1; abundance: few; d_gene: .; CDR3aa: CASSRTPGGGGSSEAFF; CDR3nt: TGTGCCAGCAGTCGAACCCCCGGTGGGGGTGGGTCGAGTGAAGCTTTCTTT
v_gene: TRBV9; j_gene: TRBJ2-1; abundance: .; d_gene: .; CDR3aa: CASRLDAYNEQFF; CDR3nt: TGTGCCAGCAGGCTGGACGCGTACAATGAGCAGTTCTTC
v_gene: TRBV5-1; j_gene: TRBJ2-6; abundance: .; d_gene: .; CDR3aa: CASSLVSGAGANVLTF; CDR3nt: TGCGCCAGCAGCTTGGTCTCGGGGGCTGGGGCCAACGTCCTGACTTTC
v_gene: TRBV11-3; j_gene: TRBJ1-2; abundance: few; d_gene: TRBD1; CDR3aa: CASSPGGTNYGYTF; CDR3nt: TGTGCCAGCAGCCCAGGGGGCACTAACTATGGCTACACCTTC
v_gene: TRBV11-3; j_gene: TRBJ2-3; abundance: few; d_gene: .; CDR3aa: CASSYKPGSTDTQYF; CDR3nt: TGTGCCAGCAGCTACAAACCAGGTAGCACAGATACGCAGTATTTT
v_gene: TRBV6-8; j_gene: TRBJ2-2; abundance: .; d_gene: .; CDR3aa: CASSYPVGAQIPGELFF; CDR3nt: TGTGCCAGCAGTTACCCGGTGGGGGCGCAGATTCCCGGGGAGCTGTTTTTT
v_gene: TRBV6-8; j_gene: TRBJ1-2; abundance: few; d_gene: .; CDR3aa: CASSPVTGAGGYTF; CDR3nt: TGTGCCAGCAGTCCGGTTACAGGAGCCGGTGGCTACACCTTC
v_gene: TRBV5-1; j_gene: TRBJ1-1; abundance: .; d_gene: .; CDR3aa: CASSLEGRRNTEAFF; CDR3nt: TGCGCCAGCAGCTTGGAAGGGAGGAGGAACACTGAAGCTTTCTTT
v_gene: TRBV29-1; j_gene: TRBJ2-2; abundance: .; d_gene: .; CDR3aa: CSVYSGSGELFF; CDR3nt: TGCAGCGTTTATTCCGGGTCCGGGGAGCTGTTTTTT
v_gene: TRBV6-8; j_gene: TRBJ2-7; abundance: large; d_gene: TRBD1; CDR3aa: CASSPDRREQYF; CDR3nt: TGTGCCAGCAGTCCGGACAGGCGCGAGCAGTACTTC
v_gene: TRBV28; j_gene: TRBJ1-2; abundance: .; d_gene: .; CDR3aa: CASSLIVPGGYTF; CDR3nt: TGTGCCAGCAGTTTAATCGTACCTGGGGGCTACACCTTC
v_gene: TRBV30; j_gene: TRBJ2-5; abundance: .; d_gene: TRBD2; CDR3aa: CAGGSGGSQETQYF; CDR3nt: TGTGCCGGAGGTAGCGGGGGATCCCAAGAGACCCAGTACTTC
v_gene: TRBV6-8; j_gene: TRBJ2-2; abundance: few; d_gene: .; CDR3aa: CASTVGADTGELFF; CDR3nt: TGTGCCAGCACCGTGGGGGCCGACACCGGGGAGCTGTTTTTT
v_gene: TRBV11-3; j_gene: TRBJ1-1; abundance: medium-sized; d_gene: TRBD1; CDR3aa: CASSLGRRQGLNTEAFF; CDR3nt: TGTGCTAGCAGCTTAGGGCGTCGACAGGGCCTAAACACTGAAGCTTTCTTT
v_gene: TRBV6-8; j_gene: TRBJ1-1; abundance: few; d_gene: .; CDR3aa: CASNLGAQNTEAFF; CDR3nt: TGTGCCAGCAACCTGGGGGCACAGAACACTGAAGCTTTCTTT
v_gene: TRBV11-3; j_gene: TRBJ1-1; abundance: large; d_gene: .; CDR3aa: CASSLTPDMNTEAFF; CDR3nt: TGTGCCAGCAGCTTAACCCCAGATATGAACACTGAAGCTTTCTTT
v_gene: TRBV11-3; j_gene: TRBJ2-7; abundance: .; d_gene: TRBD1; CDR3aa: CASSPRTGEGEQYF; CDR3nt: TGTGCCAGCAGCCCGAGGACAGGGGAGGGCGAGCAGTACTTC
v_gene: TRBV11-3; j_gene: TRBJ1-2; abundance: .; d_gene: .; CDR3aa: CASSSQGQSLYGYTF; CDR3nt: TGTGCCAGCAGCTCCCAAGGACAGAGCCTCTATGGCTACACCTTC
v_gene: TRBV6-8; j_gene: TRBJ1-2; abundance: large; d_gene: .; CDR3aa: CASSRDSISNYGYTF; CDR3nt: TGTGCCAGCAGCAGAGACAGCATTTCTAACTATGGCTACACCTTC
v_gene: TRBV15; j_gene: TRBJ2-7; abundance: few; d_gene: .; CDR3aa: CATSRERGIVYEQYF; CDR3nt: TGTGCCACCAGCAGAGAGAGGGGGATTGTCTACGAGCAGTACTTC
v_gene: TRBV6-8; j_gene: TRBJ2-1; abundance: medium-sized; d_gene: TRBD1; CDR3aa: CATLDGTGGNNEQFF; CDR3nt: TGTGCCACCCTAGACGGGACAGGGGGTAACAATGAGCAGTTCTTC
v_gene: TRBV28; j_gene: TRBJ1-2; abundance: few; d_gene: .; CDR3aa: CASSLSSYGYTF; CDR3nt: TGTGCCAGCAGTTTATCCAGCTATGGCTACACCTTC
v_gene: TRBV5-1; j_gene: TRBJ2-7; abundance: few; d_gene: .; CDR3aa: CASRGSGGQRSTSSYEQYF; CDR3nt: TGCGCCAGCAGAGGGTCGGGGGGACAGCGATCAACGAGCTCCTACGAGCAGTACTTC
v_gene: TRBV28; j_gene: TRBJ2-1; abundance: .; d_gene: TRBD2; CDR3aa: CASSATSGRATMGSYNEQFF; CDR3nt: TGTGCCAGCAGTGCCACTAGCGGGAGGGCCACAATGGGCTCCTACAATGAGCAGTTCTTC
v_gene: TRBV11-3; j_gene: TRBJ2-3; abundance: medium-sized; d_gene: TRBD2; CDR3aa: CASSPPLERDTLEDTQYF; CDR3nt: TGTGCCAGCAGCCCGCCCTTGGAGCGGGATACCCTCGAAGATACGCAGTATTTT
v_gene: TRBV6-8; j_gene: TRBJ1-2; abundance: medium-sized; d_gene: .; CDR3aa: CASRGTEANYGYTF; CDR3nt: TGTGCCAGCAGAGGGACGGAAGCTAACTATGGCTACACCTTC
v_gene: TRBV29-1; j_gene: TRBJ2-1; abundance: .; d_gene: TRBD2; CDR3aa: CSVEGVGLAGSEQFF; CDR3nt: TGCAGCGTCGAGGGGGTCGGACTAGCGGGGAGTGAGCAGTTCTTC
v_gene: TRBV11-3; j_gene: TRBJ1-4; abundance: .; d_gene: .; CDR3aa: CASSQGLTTTNEKLFF; CDR3nt: TGTGCCAGCAGCCAAGGATTGACAACAACTAATGAAAAACTGTTTTTT
v_gene: TRBV29-1; j_gene: TRBJ1-2; abundance: .; d_gene: .; CDR3aa: CSVEVGVGYGYTF; CDR3nt: TGCAGCGTTGAAGTGGGGGTCGGCTATGGCTACACCTTC
v_gene: TRBV11-3; j_gene: TRBJ2-2; abundance: few; d_gene: .; CDR3aa: CASSFRQNTGELFF; CDR3nt: TGTGCCAGCAGCTTCAGGCAGAACACCGGGGAGCTGTTTTTT
v_gene: TRBV14; j_gene: TRBJ2-1; abundance: .; d_gene: .; CDR3aa: CASSPYRDFSYNEQFF; CDR3nt: TGTGCCAGCAGTCCCTATAGAGACTTCTCCTACAATGAGCAGTTCTTC
v_gene: TRBV9; j_gene: TRBJ2-2; abundance: .; d_gene: .; CDR3aa: CASSVEVDTGELFF; CDR3nt: TGTGCCAGCAGCGTAGAAGTCGACACCGGGGAGCTGTTTTTT
v_gene: TRBV28; j_gene: TRBJ2-7; abundance: few; d_gene: TRBD2; CDR3aa: CASSPAGGRYEQYF; CDR3nt: TGTGCCAGCAGTCCAGCGGGGGGGCGTTACGAGCAGTACTTC